These T cell receptor beta chains were read from a single sample in a study of Graves' ophthalmopathy and Graves' hyperthyroidism. One entry per CDR3 protein results from TCRdb running MiXCR on the multiplex PCR reads. This sample carries 300,000 to 350,000 distinct CDR3 sequences, roughly 15% of them seen once, and the ten largest clones take about 12%. Sequenced: peripheral blood. The receptors shown here come from an adult man with Graves' ophthalmopathy. Both conserved end residues are part of each CDR3. The D gene is left open where the match is weak. Not every row has a clone size; where given, it reads once, few, many or a size class.

d_call	v_call	clone_size	j_call	cdr3_length	cdr3_aa	cdr3_nt
NA	TRBV4-1	many	TRBJ1-1	14	CASSAARADLEAFF	TGCGCCAGCAGCGCGGCCAGAGCGGACCTGGAAGCTTTCTTT
NA	TRBV7-8	many	TRBJ2-7	15	CASSLAASAFYEQYF	TGTGCCAGCAGCTTAGCGGCTTCGGCATTCTACGAGCAGTACTTC
NA	TRBV6-1	many	TRBJ1-1	16	CASRKKPGTPYTEAFF	TGTGCCAGCAGAAAAAAACCCGGGACACCATACACTGAAGCTTTCTTT
NA	TRBV10-3	NA	TRBJ1-2	9	CATTHGYTF	TGTGCCACCACCCATGGCTACACCTTC
NA	TRBV28	many	TRBJ1-1	11	CACSSGTEAFF	TGTGCCTGCAGTTCGGGAACTGAAGCTTTCTTT
TRBD1	TRBV29-1	NA	TRBJ2-5	13	CSVRDRGTETQYF	TGCAGCGTACGGGACAGGGGAACGGAGACCCAGTACTTC
NA	TRBV12-3/TRBV12-4	once	TRBJ1-5	13	CASSSFSYQPQHF	TGTGCCAGCAGTTCCTTTTCTTACCAGCCCCAGCATTTT
TRBD2	TRBV6-2/TRBV6-3	few	TRBJ2-7	14	CASSHGGATYEQYF	TGTGCCAGCAGTCACGGGGGGGCCACCTACGAGCAGTACTTC
NA	TRBV29-1	many	TRBJ2-6	14	CSAGASSGANVLTF	TGCAGCGCGGGGGCGAGCTCTGGGGCCAACGTCCTGACTTTC
NA	TRBV20-1	many	TRBJ2-5	17	CSARDLRGQQYQETQYF	TGCAGTGCTAGAGATCTGCGGGGCCAGCAGTACCAAGAGACCCAGTACTTC
NA	TRBV6-2/TRBV6-3	many	TRBJ2-7	13	CASSPGTLYEQYF	TGTGCCAGCAGCCCCGGGACTTTATACGAGCAGTACTTC
TRBD1	TRBV2	many	TRBJ2-2	15	CASSGQGVNTGELFF	TGTGCCAGCAGCGGACAGGGGGTTAACACCGGGGAGCTGTTTTTT
NA	TRBV12-3/TRBV12-4	NA	TRBJ2-7	18	CASSMPGQGGESSYEQYF	TGTGCCAGCAGTATGCCGGGACAAGGTGGGGAGAGCTCCTACGAGCAGTACTTC
NA	TRBV5-1	many	TRBJ2-2	14	CASSGYSETGELFF	TGCGCCAGCAGCGGATACAGTGAAACCGGGGAGCTGTTTTTT
NA	TRBV4-2	many	TRBJ2-5	14	CASSPETSQETQYF	TGTGCCAGCAGCCCCGAGACTAGCCAAGAGACCCAGTACTTC
NA	TRBV20-1	NA	TRBJ1-5	15	CSARAGHVGNQPQHF	TGCAGTGCTAGGGCGGGGCACGTCGGGAATCAGCCCCAGCATTTT
TRBD1	TRBV5-1	many	TRBJ2-4	14	CASSWGTVENIQYF	TGCGCCAGCAGCTGGGGGACAGTTGAAAACATTCAGTACTTC
TRBD2	TRBV20-1	many	TRBJ2-5	15	CSASDTSAWRETQYF	TGCAGTGCTAGTGATACTAGCGCGTGGAGAGAGACCCAGTACTTC
NA	TRBV6-1	NA	TRBJ2-5	11	CASESIETQYF	TGTGCCAGCGAGAGCATTGAGACCCAGTACTTC